Following are 6 T cell receptor beta chains from one sample sequenced in a study of blood T cell repertoires in COVID-19. Here immunoSEQ multiplex PCR was the method, and the copy in TCRdb shows in-frame clones only, minus some. Of about 180,000 clones detected, 82% appear once; the ten largest clones hold 15% to 20%. The material sequenced was PBMCs or T cells enriched from blood (not recorded which). The receptors were gathered from a man aged 60-69 years who had recovered from COVID-19.

The genes are TRBV27 and TRBJ2-3; no definite D call. The germline CDR1 and CDR2 sequences are MNHEY and SMNVEV (reference sequence). V gave up 0 bases and J gave up 6 bases, with 10 bases separating them. The length of the CDR3 is 14 residues. The CDR3 sequence is CASSLSVSTDTQYF. The CDR3, as DNA: TGTGCCAGCAGTTTATCGGTTAGTACCGATACGCAGTATTTT.

This sequence joins TRBV5-5 and TRBJ1-6, with D maybe TRBD1 (5 bases). Germline CDR1 and CDR2: SGHKS and YYEKEE (reference sequence). This CDR3 is 14 amino acids long. V was shortened by 5 bases and J by 7 bases, with 13 bases between the two germline ends. CDR3 in DNA: TGTGCCAGCAGGGGGGGAACCCCCAATTCACCCCTCCACTTT. Translation gives CASRGGTPNSPLHF.

J is TRBJ1-6 and V is TRBV5-6; 8 nucleotides align to TRBD1. CDR3 length: 15 residues. Germline V gene data show CDR1 as SGHDT and CDR2 as YYEEEE. With V trimmed by 4 bases and J by 9 bases, 9 bases remained unmatched. CDR3 sequence: CASSALQGDGSPLHF. Here the CDR3 DNA reads TGTGCCAGCAGCGCCTTACAGGGGGATGGTTCACCCCTCCACTTT.

This CDR3 is CASSLSLAGRSYNEQFF. The CDR3 bases are TGTGCCAGCTCACTCAGCTTAGCGGGACGCTCCTACAATGAGCAGTTCTTC. The chain links TRBV18 to TRBJ2-1; TRBD2 aligns across 8 bases. Per the germline V gene, CDR1 is KGHSH and CDR2 is LQKENI. V gave up 4 bases and J gave up 0 bases; unmatched junction bases: 8. CDR3 size: 17 residues.

The chain carries TRBV2 and TRBJ2-3, with D tentatively TRBD2 (7 bases). The CDR3 sequence is 17 residues long. V shed 4 bases and J shed 3 bases, with 20 bases lying between them. CDR1 SNHLY and CDR2 FYNNEI come from the germline V gene. The CDR3 coding sequence is TGTGCCAGCAGTGGAGATTCCACCAGGGGAGGGACAGATACGCAGTATTTT. Amino acids: CASSGDSTRGGTDTQYF.

J is TRBJ2-2 and V is TRBV10-3; D is possibly TRBD1 (6 bases). CDR3 length: 15 residues. Germline V gives CDR1 ENHRY, CDR2 SYGVKD. V lost 7 bases, J lost 3 bases, and 15 bases lay in between. The CDR3 sequence is CAIKGVGWDTGELFF. The CDR3 bases are TGTGCCATCAAGGGGGTCGGTTGGGACACCGGGGAGCTGTTTTTT.